This is a list of T cell receptor beta chains from one sample in a study of T cell responses to AZD1222 COVID-19 vaccine. The protocol was immunoSEQ multiplex PCR, while the TCRdb copy is restricted to in-frame clones and leaves out a portion. Here the sample spans around 74,000 clones, roughly 94% being singletons. The sample was peripheral blood, taken on day 0 of MenACWY control vaccination. These receptors all stem from an adult in good health. The CDR3 runs from the conserved cysteine through the conserved F or W. The D gene is left open where the match is weak. Size is omitted from some rows. Given values are once, few, many or a class for expanded clones.

J gene: TRBJ1-5; D gene: TRBD1; V gene: TRBV6-4; clone size: NA; CDR3 DNA: TGTGCCAGCAATCCGGGACAGGGTAAAGGGTGCAATCAGCCCCAGCATTTT; CDR3 protein: CASNPGQGKGCNQPQHF
J gene: TRBJ2-2; D gene: NA; V gene: TRBV29-1; clone size: once; CDR3 DNA: TGCAGCGTTGACCCAGGGCAGAACACCGGGGAGCTGTTTTTT; CDR3 protein: CSVDPGQNTGELFF
J gene: TRBJ2-5; D gene: NA; V gene: TRBV5-6; clone size: NA; CDR3 DNA: TGTGCCAGCAGCTTGAGACAACTGGAGACCCAGTACTTC; CDR3 protein: CASSLRQLETQYF
J gene: TRBJ2-2; D gene: NA; V gene: TRBV7-9; clone size: NA; CDR3 DNA: TGTGCCAGCAGCTTAGTGGTCGATACGAACACCGGGGAGCTGTTTTTT; CDR3 protein: CASSLVVDTNTGELFF
J gene: TRBJ2-5; D gene: TRBD1; V gene: TRBV5-6; clone size: NA; CDR3 DNA: TGTGCCAGCAGCTTGAGGGCAGGGGGCGTTGAGACCCAGTACTTC; CDR3 protein: CASSLRAGGVETQYF
J gene: TRBJ2-3; D gene: NA; V gene: TRBV11-3; clone size: once; CDR3 DNA: TGTGCCAGCAGCTTTTCGCCGAATACGCAGTATTTT; CDR3 protein: CASSFSPNTQYF
J gene: TRBJ2-3; D gene: TRBD2; V gene: TRBV28; clone size: NA; CDR3 DNA: TGTGCCAGCAGTCCCCTTAGGGCAGCGGGAGATACAGATACGCAGTATTTT; CDR3 protein: CASSPLRAAGDTDTQYF
J gene: TRBJ2-2; D gene: TRBD2; V gene: TRBV7-2; clone size: NA; CDR3 DNA: TGTGCCAGCAGCATTCATTTTAGCGGGATGAACACCGGGGAGCTGTTTTTT; CDR3 protein: CASSIHFSGMNTGELFF
J gene: TRBJ1-1; D gene: NA; V gene: TRBV6-5; clone size: NA; CDR3 DNA: TGTGCCAGCAGTTACCTCAGTGTGGGGTTGGGCACTGAAGCTTTCTTT; CDR3 protein: CASSYLSVGLGTEAFF
J gene: TRBJ1-2; D gene: NA; V gene: TRBV6-2/TRBV6-3; clone size: NA; CDR3 DNA: TGTGCCAGCAGTTACAACCCCAGGAACTATGGCTACACCTTC; CDR3 protein: CASSYNPRNYGYTF
J gene: TRBJ1-6; D gene: NA; V gene: TRBV5-8; clone size: NA; CDR3 DNA: TGTGCCAGCAGCTTTCGGGGCCTTTCGTCCCTCCACTTT; CDR3 protein: CASSFRGLSSLHF
J gene: TRBJ1-1; D gene: NA; V gene: TRBV7-2; clone size: NA; CDR3 DNA: TGTGCCAGCAGCTTATACTACACGAACACTGAAGCTTTCTTT; CDR3 protein: CASSLYYTNTEAFF
J gene: TRBJ2-7; D gene: NA; V gene: TRBV9; clone size: NA; CDR3 DNA: TGTGCCAGCAGCGTCCAAGCGTGGGCCTACGAGCAGTACTTC; CDR3 protein: CASSVQAWAYEQYF
J gene: TRBJ2-7; D gene: NA; V gene: TRBV28; clone size: once; CDR3 DNA: TGTGCCAGCAGTTTTCAGGGGGGTTCCTACGAGCAGTACTTC; CDR3 protein: CASSFQGGSYEQYF
J gene: TRBJ2-7; D gene: TRBD2; V gene: TRBV11-1; clone size: NA; CDR3 DNA: TGTGCCAGCAGCCCTCGAGCGGGAGTGGGCGAGCAGTACTTC; CDR3 protein: CASSPRAGVGEQYF
J gene: TRBJ2-2; D gene: TRBD1; V gene: TRBV19; clone size: NA; CDR3 DNA: TGTGCCAGTAGTTCGGTGGGGACAGGGACCACCGGGGAGCTGTTTTTT; CDR3 protein: CASSSVGTGTTGELFF
J gene: TRBJ1-6; D gene: TRBD1; V gene: TRBV12-3/TRBV12-4; clone size: NA; CDR3 DNA: TGTGCCAGCAGTTTGACAGGGTTCTCACCCCTCCACTTT; CDR3 protein: CASSLTGFSPLHF
J gene: TRBJ1-1; D gene: TRBD1; V gene: TRBV6-5; clone size: NA; CDR3 DNA: TGTGCCAGCAGATCTAGGGGGCCGAACACTGAAGCTTTCTTT; CDR3 protein: CASRSRGPNTEAFF
J gene: TRBJ2-1; D gene: TRBD2; V gene: TRBV13; clone size: NA; CDR3 DNA: TGTGCCAGCAGCCGACTAGCGGGGGATTACAATGAGCAGTTCTTC; CDR3 protein: CASSRLAGDYNEQFF
J gene: TRBJ1-5; D gene: NA; V gene: TRBV12-3/TRBV12-4; clone size: NA; CDR3 DNA: TGTGCCAGCAGTCCGTGGGCGGGCCAGCCCCAGCATTTT; CDR3 protein: CASSPWAGQPQHF
J gene: TRBJ1-1; D gene: NA; V gene: TRBV6-2/TRBV6-3; clone size: NA; CDR3 DNA: TGTGCCAGCAGCATCTTGACGAACACTGAAGCTTTCTTT; CDR3 protein: CASSILTNTEAFF
J gene: TRBJ1-5; D gene: NA; V gene: TRBV6-5; clone size: few; CDR3 DNA: TGTGCCAGCAGAGGCGGGGGGGGCGGCCAGCCCCAGCATTTT; CDR3 protein: CASRGGGGGQPQHF
J gene: TRBJ1-2; D gene: TRBD1; V gene: TRBV7-2; clone size: NA; CDR3 DNA: TGTGCCAGCAGCTTCGATCAGGGGGCCTATGGCTACACCTTC; CDR3 protein: CASSFDQGAYGYTF
J gene: TRBJ2-3; D gene: NA; V gene: TRBV11-2; clone size: NA; CDR3 DNA: TGTGCCAGCAGCTCCCGGGAGAGATGGGGCGGTACGCAGTATTTT; CDR3 protein: CASSSRERWGGTQYF
J gene: TRBJ1-2; D gene: TRBD1; V gene: TRBV6-5; clone size: NA; CDR3 DNA: TGTGCCAGCAGCTATAACAGGGGCGATGGCTACACCTTC; CDR3 protein: CASSYNRGDGYTF
J gene: TRBJ2-1; D gene: TRBD2; V gene: TRBV6-5; clone size: NA; CDR3 DNA: TGTGCCAGCAGTTCCCATCGGGACTACCTTCAGTTCTTC; CDR3 protein: CASSSHRDYLQFF
J gene: TRBJ1-4; D gene: NA; V gene: TRBV9; clone size: once; CDR3 DNA: TGTGCCAGCAGCGGGGGCTACACAAAGCAGAAACTGTTTTTT; CDR3 protein: CASSGGYTKQKLFF
J gene: TRBJ2-1; D gene: NA; V gene: TRBV21-1; clone size: NA; CDR3 DNA: TGTGCCAGCAGCATCGGTAGCTTAGATGAGCAGTTCTTC; CDR3 protein: CASSIGSLDEQFF
J gene: TRBJ1-4; D gene: NA; V gene: TRBV10-3; clone size: NA; CDR3 DNA: TGTGCCATCAGTGAGTCCAGAGTATCCCATGGGGAACTGTTTTTT; CDR3 protein: CAISESRVSHGELFF
J gene: TRBJ2-6; D gene: NA; V gene: TRBV5-6; clone size: NA; CDR3 DNA: TGTGCCAGCAGCCCAACACGGGGGACTGGGGCCAACGTCCTGACTTTC; CDR3 protein: CASSPTRGTGANVLTF
J gene: TRBJ1-2; D gene: TRBD1; V gene: TRBV5-1; clone size: NA; CDR3 DNA: TGCGCCAGCAGCCTTAACGTAGACAGGGAAGTCTCTGGCTACACCTTC; CDR3 protein: CASSLNVDREVSGYTF
J gene: TRBJ2-7; D gene: TRBD1; V gene: TRBV6-5; clone size: NA; CDR3 DNA: TGTGCCAGCAGTTACACGTGGACAGGGACGGAGCAGTACTTC; CDR3 protein: CASSYTWTGTEQYF
J gene: TRBJ2-1; D gene: TRBD2; V gene: TRBV19; clone size: NA; CDR3 DNA: TGTGCCAGTAGTATCGAACTAGCGGGACAGAATGAGCAGTTCTTC; CDR3 protein: CASSIELAGQNEQFF